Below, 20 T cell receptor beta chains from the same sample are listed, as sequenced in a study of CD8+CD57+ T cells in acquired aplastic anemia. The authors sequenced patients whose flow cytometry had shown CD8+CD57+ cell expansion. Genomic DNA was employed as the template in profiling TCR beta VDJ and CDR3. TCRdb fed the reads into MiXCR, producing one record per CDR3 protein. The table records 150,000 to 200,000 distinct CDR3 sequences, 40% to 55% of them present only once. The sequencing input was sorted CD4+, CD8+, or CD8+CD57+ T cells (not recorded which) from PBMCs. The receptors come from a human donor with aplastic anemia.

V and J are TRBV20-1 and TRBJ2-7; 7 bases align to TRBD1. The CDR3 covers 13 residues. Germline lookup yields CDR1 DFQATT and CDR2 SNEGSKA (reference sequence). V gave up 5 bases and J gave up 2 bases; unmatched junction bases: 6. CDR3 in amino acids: CSASHRGTYEQYF. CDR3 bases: TGCAGTGCTTCACACAGGGGTACCTACGAGCAGTACTTC.

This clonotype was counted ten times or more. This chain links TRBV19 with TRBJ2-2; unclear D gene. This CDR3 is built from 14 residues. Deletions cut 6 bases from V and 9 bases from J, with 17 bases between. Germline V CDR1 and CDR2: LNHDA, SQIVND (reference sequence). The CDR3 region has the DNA TGTGCCAGTAGCCCCCGTCCCAGTCAGAGGGAGCTGTTTTTT. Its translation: CASSPRPSQRELFF.

This CDR3 is CSVGQGGRETQYF. In DNA, the CDR3 is TGCAGCGTTGGACAGGGGGGACGGGAGACCCAGTACTTC. The chain combines TRBV29-1 with TRBJ2-5, with TRBD1 identical over 9 bases. The CDR3 has 13 residues. Germline V gives CDR1 SQVTM, CDR2 ANQGSEA. V was clipped by 4 bases and J by 5 bases; unmatched bases: 5.

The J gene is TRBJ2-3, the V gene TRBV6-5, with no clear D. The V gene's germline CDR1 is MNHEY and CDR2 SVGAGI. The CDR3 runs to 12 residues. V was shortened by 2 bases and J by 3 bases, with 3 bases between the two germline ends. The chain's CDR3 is CASSYDTDTQYF. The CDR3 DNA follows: TGTGCCAGCAGTTACGATACAGATACGCAGTATTTT.

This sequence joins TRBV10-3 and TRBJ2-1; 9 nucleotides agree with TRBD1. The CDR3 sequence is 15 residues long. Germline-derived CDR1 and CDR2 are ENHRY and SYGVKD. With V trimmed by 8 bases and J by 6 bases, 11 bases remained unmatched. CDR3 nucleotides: TGTGCCATCGGCTCCGGGACAGGGACCCCCAATGAGCAGTTCTTC. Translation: CAIGSGTGTPNEQFF.

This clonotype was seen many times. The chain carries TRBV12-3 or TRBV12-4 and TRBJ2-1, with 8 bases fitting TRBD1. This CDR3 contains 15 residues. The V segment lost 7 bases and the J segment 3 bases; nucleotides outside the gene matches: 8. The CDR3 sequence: CASNIRTGSYNEQFF. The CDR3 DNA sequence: TGTGCCAGCAACATAAGGACAGGGAGCTACAATGAGCAGTTCTTC.

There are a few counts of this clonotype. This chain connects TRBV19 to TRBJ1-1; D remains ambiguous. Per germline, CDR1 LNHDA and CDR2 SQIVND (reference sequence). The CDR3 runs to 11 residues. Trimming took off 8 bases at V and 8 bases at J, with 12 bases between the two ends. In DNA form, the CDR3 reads TGTGCCAGTGGGATCGGGAGAGAAGCTTTCTTT. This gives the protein CASGIGREAFF. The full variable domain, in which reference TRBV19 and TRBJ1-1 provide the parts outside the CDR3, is DGGITQSPKYLFRKEGQNVTLSCEQNLNHDAMYWYRQDPGQGLRLIYYSQIVNDFQKGDIAEGYSVSREKKESFPLTVTSAQKNPTAFYLCASGIGREAFFGQGTRLTVV.

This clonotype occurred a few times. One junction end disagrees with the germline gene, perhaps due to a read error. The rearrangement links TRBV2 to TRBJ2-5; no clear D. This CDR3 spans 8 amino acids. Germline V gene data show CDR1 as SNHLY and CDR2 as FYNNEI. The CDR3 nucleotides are TGTGCCAGCAGTAAGGGTGGCTTC. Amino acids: CASSKGGF.

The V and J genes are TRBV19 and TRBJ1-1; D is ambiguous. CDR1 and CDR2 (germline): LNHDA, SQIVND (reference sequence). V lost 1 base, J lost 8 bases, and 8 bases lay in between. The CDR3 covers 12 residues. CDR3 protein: CASSIGEVEAFF. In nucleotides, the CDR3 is TGTGCCAGTAGTATAGGGGAGGTGGAAGCTTTCTTT.

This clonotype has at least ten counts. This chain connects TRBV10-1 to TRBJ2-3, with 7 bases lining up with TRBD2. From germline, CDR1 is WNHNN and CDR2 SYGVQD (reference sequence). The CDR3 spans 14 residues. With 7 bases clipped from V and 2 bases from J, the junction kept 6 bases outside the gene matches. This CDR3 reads CASIKRGNTDTQYF. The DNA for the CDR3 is TGCGCCAGCATCAAGCGGGGTAACACAGATACGCAGTATTTT.

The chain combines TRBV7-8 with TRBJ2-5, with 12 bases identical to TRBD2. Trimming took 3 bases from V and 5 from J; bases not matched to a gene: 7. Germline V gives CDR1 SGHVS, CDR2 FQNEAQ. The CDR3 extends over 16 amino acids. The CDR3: CASSLASGRAWETQYF. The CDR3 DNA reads TGTGCCAGCAGCTTGGCTAGCGGGAGGGCCTGGGAGACCCAGTACTTC.

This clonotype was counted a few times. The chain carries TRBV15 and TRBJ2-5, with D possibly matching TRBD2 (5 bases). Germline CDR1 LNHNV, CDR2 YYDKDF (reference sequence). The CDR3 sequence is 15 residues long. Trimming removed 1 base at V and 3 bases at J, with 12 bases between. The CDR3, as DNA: TGTGCCACCAGCAGAGGGGGTACTAGGGAAGAGACCCAGTACTTC. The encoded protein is CATSRGGTREETQYF.

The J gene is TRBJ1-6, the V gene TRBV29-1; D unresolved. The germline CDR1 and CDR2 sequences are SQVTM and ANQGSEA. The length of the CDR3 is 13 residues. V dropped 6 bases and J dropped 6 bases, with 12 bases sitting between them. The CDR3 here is CSVMDGSNSPLHF. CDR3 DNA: TGCAGCGTGATGGACGGATCTAATTCACCCCTCCACTTT.

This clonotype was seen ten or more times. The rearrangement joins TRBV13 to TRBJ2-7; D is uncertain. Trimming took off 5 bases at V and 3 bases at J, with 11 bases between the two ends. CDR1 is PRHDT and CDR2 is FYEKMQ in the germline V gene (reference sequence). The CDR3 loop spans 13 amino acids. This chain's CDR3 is CASSPQPNYEQYF. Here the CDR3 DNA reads TGTGCCAGCAGCCCACAGCCAAACTACGAGCAGTACTTC.

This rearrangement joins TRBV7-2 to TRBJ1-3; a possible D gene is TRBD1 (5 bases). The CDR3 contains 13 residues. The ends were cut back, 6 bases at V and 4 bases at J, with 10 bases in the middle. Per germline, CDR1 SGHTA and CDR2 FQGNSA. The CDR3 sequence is CASRRGTGNTIYF. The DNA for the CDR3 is TGTGCCAGCAGAAGGGGTACCGGAAACACCATATATTTT. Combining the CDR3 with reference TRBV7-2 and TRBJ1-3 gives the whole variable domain GAGVSQSPSNKVTEKGKDVELRCDPISGHTALYWYRQSLGQGLEFLIYFQGNSAPDKSGLPSDRFSAERTGGSVSTLTIQRTQQEDSAVYLCASRRGTGNTIYFGEGSWLTVV.

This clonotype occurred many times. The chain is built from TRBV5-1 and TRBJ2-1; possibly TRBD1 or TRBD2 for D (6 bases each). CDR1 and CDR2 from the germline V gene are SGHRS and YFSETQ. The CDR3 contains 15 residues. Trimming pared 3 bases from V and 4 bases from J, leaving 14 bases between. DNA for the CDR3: TGCGCCAGCAGCTACAGGGAGGTGGGATACAATGAGCAGTTCTTC. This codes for CASSYREVGYNEQFF.

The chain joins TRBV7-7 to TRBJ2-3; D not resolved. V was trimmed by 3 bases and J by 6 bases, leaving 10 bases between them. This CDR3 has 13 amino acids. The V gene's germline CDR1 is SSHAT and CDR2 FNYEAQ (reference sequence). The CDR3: CASSLSLVDTQYF. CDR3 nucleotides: TGTGCCAGCAGCTTGAGTCTGGTGGATACGCAGTATTTT.

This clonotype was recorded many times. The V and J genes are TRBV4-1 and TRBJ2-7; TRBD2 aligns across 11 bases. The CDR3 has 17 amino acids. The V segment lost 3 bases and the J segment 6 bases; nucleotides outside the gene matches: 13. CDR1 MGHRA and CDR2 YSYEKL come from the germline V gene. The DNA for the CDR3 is TGCGCCAGCAGCCAGACTCTTTTGTGGCTAGCGGGAGGCGAGCAGTACTTC. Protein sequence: CASSQTLLWLAGGEQYF.

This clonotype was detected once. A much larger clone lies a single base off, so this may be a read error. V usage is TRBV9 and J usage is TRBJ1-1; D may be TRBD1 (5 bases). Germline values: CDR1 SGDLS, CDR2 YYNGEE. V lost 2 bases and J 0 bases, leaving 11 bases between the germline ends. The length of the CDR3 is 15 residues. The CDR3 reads CASSVDGGLNTEAFF. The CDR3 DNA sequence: TGTGCCAGCAGCGTTGATGGGGGATTGAACACTGAAGCTTTCTTT.

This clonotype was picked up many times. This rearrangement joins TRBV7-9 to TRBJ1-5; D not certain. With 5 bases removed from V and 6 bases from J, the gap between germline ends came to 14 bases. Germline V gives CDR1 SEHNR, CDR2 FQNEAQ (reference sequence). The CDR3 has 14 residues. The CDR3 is CASSLNSAVQPQHF. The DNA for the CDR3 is TGTGCCAGCAGCCTAAATAGTGCTGTTCAGCCCCAGCATTTT. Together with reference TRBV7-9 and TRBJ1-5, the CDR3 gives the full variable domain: DTGVSQNPRHKITKRGQNVTFRCDPISEHNRLYWYRQTLGQGPEFLTYFQNEAQLEKSRLLSDRFSAERPKGSFSTLEIQRTEQGDSAMYLCASSLNSAVQPQHFGDGTRLSIL.